This T cell receptor beta chain was sequenced for a study of CD8+CD57+ T cells in acquired aplastic anemia. Across the study: DNA from sorted CD4+ and CD8+ cells averaged roughly 3.4 ug.

The template for TCR beta VDJ and CDR3 sequence profiling was genomic DNA. In TCRdb, the reads were re-called with MiXCR into one record per CDR3 protein. In the table there are roughly 93,000 distinct CDR3 sequences, 65% to 70% of which are singletons. There are 13 residues in the CDR3. CDR1 and CDR2 (germline): DFQATT, SNEGSKA (reference sequence). The ends lost 5 bases at V and 3 bases at J; junction bases unmatched: 3. Those patients picked for sequencing had displayed CD8+CD57+ cell expansion on flow cytometry. Therapy had not been given to patients before blood sampling. This clonotype originated in a human donor with aplastic anemia. The sample comprised sorted CD4+, CD8+, or CD8+CD57+ T cells (not recorded which) from PBMCs. The chain uses TRBV20-1 and TRBJ2-3, with 9 bases fitting TRBD1. CDR3 region: CSAADRGTDTQYF. CDR3 in DNA: TGCAGTGCTGCGGACAGGGGAACAGATACGCAGTATTTT.